A selection of T cell receptor beta chains follows, all from one sample in a study of T cell repertoires in aging, cancer and after chemotherapy. TCRdb independently ran MiXCR on the multiplex PCR reads; one entry per CDR3 protein. The profile shows 5,500 to 7,000 distinct CDR3 sequences, roughly 28% of them singletons. The sequencing input was blood. The source of these receptors is a human donor in good health. Each CDR3 is given with its conserved first and last residue. A D gene is named only where the DNA matches it firmly. Size tells how often a clone was seen (once, few, many) or the class of an expanded clone, and some rows leave it out.

clone_size: medium-sized; j_call: TRBJ2-5; v_call: TRBV6-5; d_call: NA; cdr3_nt: TGTGCCAGCAGTTACACGGGGACCGCCAGGGAGACCCAGTACTTC; cdr3_aa: CASSYTGTARETQYF
clone_size: medium-sized; j_call: TRBJ2-5; v_call: TRBV7-9; d_call: NA; cdr3_nt: TGTGCCAGCAGTGTCCAAGAGACCCAGTACTTC; cdr3_aa: CASSVQETQYF
clone_size: NA; j_call: TRBJ1-4; v_call: TRBV24-1; d_call: TRBD1; cdr3_nt: TGTGCCACCAGCCTCCGGGACAGGGAATACGAAAAACTGTTTTTT; cdr3_aa: CATSLRDREYEKLFF
clone_size: medium-sized; j_call: TRBJ2-2; v_call: TRBV29-1; d_call: TRBD1; cdr3_nt: TGCAGCGTGAAGGTCCAGGGGGCAACCGGGGAGCTGTTTTTT; cdr3_aa: CSVKVQGATGELFF
clone_size: medium-sized; j_call: TRBJ1-4; v_call: TRBV6-5; d_call: TRBD1; cdr3_nt: TGTGCCAGCAGTGACCGTGGGACAGGGGAGGAAAAACTGTTTTTT; cdr3_aa: CASSDRGTGEEKLFF
clone_size: medium-sized; j_call: TRBJ2-5; v_call: TRBV5-4; d_call: TRBD1; cdr3_nt: TGTGCCAGCAGTCGGACAGGGCAGGAGACCCAGTACTTC; cdr3_aa: CASSRTGQETQYF
clone_size: medium-sized; j_call: TRBJ2-3; v_call: TRBV13; d_call: TRBD2; cdr3_nt: TGTGCCAGCAGCTTGGGGACTAGCGGGAGGTCGGATACGCAGTATTTT; cdr3_aa: CASSLGTSGRSDTQYF
clone_size: NA; j_call: TRBJ2-1; v_call: TRBV11-2; d_call: TRBD2; cdr3_nt: TGTGCCAGCAGCTTGCTAGCGGGAGCGGGAGAGACCCAGTTCTTC; cdr3_aa: CASSLLAGAGETQFF
clone_size: medium-sized; j_call: TRBJ2-2; v_call: TRBV30; d_call: NA; cdr3_nt: TGTGCCTGGAGCCCTAGACTTTTGCCCGCCGGGGAGCTGTTTTTT; cdr3_aa: CAWSPRLLPAGELFF
clone_size: NA; j_call: TRBJ2-3; v_call: TRBV5-6; d_call: NA; cdr3_nt: TGTGCCAGCAGGGGAGGACCCTCTAGCACAGATACGCAGTATTTT; cdr3_aa: CASRGGPSSTDTQYF